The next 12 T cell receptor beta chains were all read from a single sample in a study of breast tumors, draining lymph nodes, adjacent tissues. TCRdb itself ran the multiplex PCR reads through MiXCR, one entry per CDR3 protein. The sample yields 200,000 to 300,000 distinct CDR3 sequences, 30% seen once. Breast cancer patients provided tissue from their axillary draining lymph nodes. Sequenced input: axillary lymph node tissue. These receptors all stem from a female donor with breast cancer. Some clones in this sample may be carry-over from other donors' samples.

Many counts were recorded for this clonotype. The CDR3 bases are TGCGCCAGCAGCCAAGATCTGGCGGGGGGCCCTCGGAATGAGCAGTTCTTC. Translating it yields CASSQDLAGGPRNEQFF. The V and J genes are TRBV4-3 and TRBJ2-1; TRBD2 matches at 8 bases. CDR1 and CDR2 from the germline V gene are LGHNA and YSLEER. V was clipped by 0 bases and J by 7 bases; unmatched bases: 11. The length of the CDR3 is 17 residues.

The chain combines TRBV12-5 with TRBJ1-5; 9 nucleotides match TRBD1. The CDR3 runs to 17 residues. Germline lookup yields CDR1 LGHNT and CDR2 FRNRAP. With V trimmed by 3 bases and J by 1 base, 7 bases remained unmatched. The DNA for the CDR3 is TGTGCTAGTGGTTTCGAGGGAGGGACAGGGAGCAATCAGCCCCAGCATTTT. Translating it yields CASGFEGGTGSNQPQHF.

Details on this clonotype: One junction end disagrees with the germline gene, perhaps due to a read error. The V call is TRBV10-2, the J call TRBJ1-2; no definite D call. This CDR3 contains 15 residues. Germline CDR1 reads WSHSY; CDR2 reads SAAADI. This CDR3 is CANSDSGTTNYGYTF. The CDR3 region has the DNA TGCGCCAACAGTGATTCAGGAACCACTAACTATGGCTACACCTTC.

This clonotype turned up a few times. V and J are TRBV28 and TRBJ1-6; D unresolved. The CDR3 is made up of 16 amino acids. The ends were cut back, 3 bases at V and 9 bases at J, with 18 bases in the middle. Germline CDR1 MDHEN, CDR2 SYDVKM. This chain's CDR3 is CASSFTLEVRRSPLHF. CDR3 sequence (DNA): TGTGCCAGCAGTTTTACCCTGGAAGTGAGGCGTTCACCCCTCCACTTT.

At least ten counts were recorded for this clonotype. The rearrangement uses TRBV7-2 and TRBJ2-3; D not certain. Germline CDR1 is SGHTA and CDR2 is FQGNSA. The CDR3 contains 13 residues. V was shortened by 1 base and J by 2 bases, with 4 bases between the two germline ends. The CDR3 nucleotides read TGTGCCAGCAGCTTAGATCACACAGATACGCAGTATTTT. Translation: CASSLDHTDTQYF.

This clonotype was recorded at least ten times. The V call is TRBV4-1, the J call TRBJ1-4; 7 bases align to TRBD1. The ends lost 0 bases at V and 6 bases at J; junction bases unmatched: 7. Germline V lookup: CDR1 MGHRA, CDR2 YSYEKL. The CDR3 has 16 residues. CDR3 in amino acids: CASSQDWGRGDEKLFF. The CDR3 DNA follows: TGCGCCAGCAGCCAAGATTGGGGCAGGGGGGATGAAAAACTGTTTTTT.

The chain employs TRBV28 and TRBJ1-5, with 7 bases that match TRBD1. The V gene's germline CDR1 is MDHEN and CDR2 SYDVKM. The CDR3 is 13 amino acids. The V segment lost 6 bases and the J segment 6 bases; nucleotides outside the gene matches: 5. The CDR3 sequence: CASRKGASQPQHF. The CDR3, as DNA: TGTGCCAGCAGGAAGGGGGCGAGTCAGCCCCAGCATTTT.

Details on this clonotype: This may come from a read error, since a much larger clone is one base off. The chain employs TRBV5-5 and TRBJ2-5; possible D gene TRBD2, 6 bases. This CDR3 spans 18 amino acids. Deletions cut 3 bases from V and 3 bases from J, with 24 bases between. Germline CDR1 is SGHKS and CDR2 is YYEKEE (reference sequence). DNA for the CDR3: TGTGCCAGCAGCTCCATAGATCCGTGGGACGGGGGTAAAGAGACCCAGTACTTC. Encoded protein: CASSSIDPWDGGKETQYF.

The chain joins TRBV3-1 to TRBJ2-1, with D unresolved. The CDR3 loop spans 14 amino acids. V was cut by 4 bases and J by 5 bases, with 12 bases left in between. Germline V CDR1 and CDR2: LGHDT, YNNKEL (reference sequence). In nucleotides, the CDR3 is TGTGCCAGCAGCCCGGCATTCACTCACAATGAGCAGTTCTTC. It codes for CASSPAFTHNEQFF.

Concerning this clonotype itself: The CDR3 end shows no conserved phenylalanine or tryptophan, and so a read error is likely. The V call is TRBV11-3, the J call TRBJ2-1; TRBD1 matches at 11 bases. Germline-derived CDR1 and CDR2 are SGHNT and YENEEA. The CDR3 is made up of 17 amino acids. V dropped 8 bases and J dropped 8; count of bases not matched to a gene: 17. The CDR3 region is CASSRTPGQGAGDEQFL. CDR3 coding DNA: TGTGCCAGCTCACGAACCCCCGGACAGGGGGCAGGCGATGAGCAGTTCCTC.

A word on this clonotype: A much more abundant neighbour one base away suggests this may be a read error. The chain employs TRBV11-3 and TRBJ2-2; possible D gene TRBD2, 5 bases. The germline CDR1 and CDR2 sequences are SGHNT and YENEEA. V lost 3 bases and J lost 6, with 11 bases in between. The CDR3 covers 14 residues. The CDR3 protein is CASSLRTGSGELFF. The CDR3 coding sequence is TGTGCCAGCAGCTTGAGAACGGGATCCGGGGAGCTGTTTTTT.

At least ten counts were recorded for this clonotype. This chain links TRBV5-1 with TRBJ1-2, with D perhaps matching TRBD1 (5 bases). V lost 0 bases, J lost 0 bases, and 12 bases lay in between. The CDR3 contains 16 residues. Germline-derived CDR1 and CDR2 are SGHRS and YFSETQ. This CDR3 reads CASSLGLGDANYGYTF. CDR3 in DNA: TGCGCCAGCAGCTTGGGACTAGGGGACGCTAACTATGGCTACACCTTC.